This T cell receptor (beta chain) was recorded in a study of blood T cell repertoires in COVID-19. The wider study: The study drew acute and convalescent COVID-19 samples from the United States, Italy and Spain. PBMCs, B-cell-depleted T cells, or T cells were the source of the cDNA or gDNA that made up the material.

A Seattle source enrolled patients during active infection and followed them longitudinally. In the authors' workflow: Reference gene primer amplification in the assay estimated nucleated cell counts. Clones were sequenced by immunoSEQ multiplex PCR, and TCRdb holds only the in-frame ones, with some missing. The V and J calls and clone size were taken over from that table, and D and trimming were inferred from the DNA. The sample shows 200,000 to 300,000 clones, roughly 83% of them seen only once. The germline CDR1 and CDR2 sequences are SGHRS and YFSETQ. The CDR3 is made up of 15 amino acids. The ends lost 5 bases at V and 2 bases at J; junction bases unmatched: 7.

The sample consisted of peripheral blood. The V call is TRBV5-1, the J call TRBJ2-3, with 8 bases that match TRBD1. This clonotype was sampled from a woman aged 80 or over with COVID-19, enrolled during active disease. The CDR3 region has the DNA TGCGCCAGCAGTCAGCAGGGGGCTCCCACAGATACGCAGTATTTT. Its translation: CASSQQGAPTDTQYF. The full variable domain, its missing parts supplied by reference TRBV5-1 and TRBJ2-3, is KAGVTQTPRYLIKTRGQQVTLSCSPISGHRSVSWYQQTPGQGLQFLFEYFSETQRNKGNFPGRFSGRQFSNSRSEMNVSTLELGDSALYLCASSQQGAPTDTQYFGPGTRLTVL.